What follows describes a single TCR beta chain. The data are from a study of response to subunit inactivated influenza vaccine. One entry per CDR3 protein, called by TCRdb with MiXCR from the RT-PCR reads. The table lists around 790,000 distinct CDR3 sequences, around 20% of them singletons. The input for sequencing was PBMCs from blood, taken less than 6 days after vaccination. This TCR derives from a man aged 50 to 60 who received an inactivated influenza vaccine.

The CDR3 loop reads CASSYSGTGAPLHF. The CDR3 nucleotides read TGTGCCAGCAGTTATTCGGGTACGGGGGCACCCCTCCACTTT. The chain employs TRBV6-5 and TRBJ1-6, with D perhaps matching TRBD1 (5 bases). This CDR3 is 14 amino acids long. Germline values: CDR1 MNHEY, CDR2 SVGAGI. V was trimmed by 3 bases and J by 11 bases, leaving 14 bases between them.